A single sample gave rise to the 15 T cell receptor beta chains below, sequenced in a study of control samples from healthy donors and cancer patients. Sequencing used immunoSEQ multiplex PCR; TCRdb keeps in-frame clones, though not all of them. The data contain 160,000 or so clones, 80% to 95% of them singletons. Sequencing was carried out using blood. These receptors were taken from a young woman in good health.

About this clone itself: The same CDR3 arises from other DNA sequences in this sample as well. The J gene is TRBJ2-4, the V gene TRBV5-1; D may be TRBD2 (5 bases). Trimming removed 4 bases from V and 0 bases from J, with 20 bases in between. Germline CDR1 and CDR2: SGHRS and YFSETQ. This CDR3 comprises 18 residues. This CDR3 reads CASSTGLAIKLAKNIQYF. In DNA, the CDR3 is TGCGCCAGCAGCACCGGACTTGCGATAAAACTAGCCAAAAACATTCAGTACTTC.

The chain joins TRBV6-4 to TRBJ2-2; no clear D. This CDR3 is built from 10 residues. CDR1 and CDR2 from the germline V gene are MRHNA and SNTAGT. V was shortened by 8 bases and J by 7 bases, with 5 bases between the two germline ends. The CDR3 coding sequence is TGTGCCAGCCGTATCGGGGAGCTGTTTTTT. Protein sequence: CASRIGELFF.

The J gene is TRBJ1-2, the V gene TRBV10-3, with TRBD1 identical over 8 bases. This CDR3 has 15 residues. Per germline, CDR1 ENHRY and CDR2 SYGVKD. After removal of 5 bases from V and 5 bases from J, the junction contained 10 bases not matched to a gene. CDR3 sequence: CAISRSGTGDYGYTF. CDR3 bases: TGTGCCATCAGTCGCAGTGGGACAGGCGATTATGGCTACACCTTC.

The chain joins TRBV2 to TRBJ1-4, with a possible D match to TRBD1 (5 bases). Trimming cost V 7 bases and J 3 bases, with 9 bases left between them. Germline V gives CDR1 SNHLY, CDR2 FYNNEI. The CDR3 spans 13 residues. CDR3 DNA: TGTGCCAGCAACGTGGGGGCTAATGAAAAACTGTTTTTT. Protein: CASNVGANEKLFF.

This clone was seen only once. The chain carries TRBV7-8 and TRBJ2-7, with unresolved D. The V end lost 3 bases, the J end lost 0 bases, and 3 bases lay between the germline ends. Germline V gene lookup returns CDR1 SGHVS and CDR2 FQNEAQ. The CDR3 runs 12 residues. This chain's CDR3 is CASSLSSYEQYF. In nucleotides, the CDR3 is TGTGCCAGCAGCTTGTCCTCCTACGAGCAGTACTTC.

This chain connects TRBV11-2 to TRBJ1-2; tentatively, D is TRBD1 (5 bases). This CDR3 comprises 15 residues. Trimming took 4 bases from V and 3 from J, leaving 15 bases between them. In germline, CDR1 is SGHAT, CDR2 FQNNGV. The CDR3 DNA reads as TGTGCCAGCAGCTCCGCCGGGGGGGAGTACTATGGCTACACCTTC. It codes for CASSSAGGEYYGYTF.

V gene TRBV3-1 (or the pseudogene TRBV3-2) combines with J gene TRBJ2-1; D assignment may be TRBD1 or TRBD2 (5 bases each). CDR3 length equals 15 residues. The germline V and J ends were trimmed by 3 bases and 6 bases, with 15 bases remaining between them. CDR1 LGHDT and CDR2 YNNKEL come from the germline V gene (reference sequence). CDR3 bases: TGTGCCAGCAGCCATCGGGCGGTTGGGGGCAATGAGCAGTTCTTC. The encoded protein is CASSHRAVGGNEQFF.

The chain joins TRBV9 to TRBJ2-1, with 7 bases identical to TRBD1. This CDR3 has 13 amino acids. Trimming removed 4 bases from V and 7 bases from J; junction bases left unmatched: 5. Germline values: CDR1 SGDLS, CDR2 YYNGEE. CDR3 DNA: TGTGCCAGCAGCCCTGACAGGGAAAATGAGCAGTTCTTC. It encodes CASSPDRENEQFF.

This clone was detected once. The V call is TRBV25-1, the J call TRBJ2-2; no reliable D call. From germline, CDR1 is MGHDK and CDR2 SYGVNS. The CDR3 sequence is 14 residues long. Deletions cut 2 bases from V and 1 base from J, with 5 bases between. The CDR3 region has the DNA TGTGCCAGCAGTGAAATGAGGAACACCGGGGAGCTGTTTTTT. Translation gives CASSEMRNTGELFF.

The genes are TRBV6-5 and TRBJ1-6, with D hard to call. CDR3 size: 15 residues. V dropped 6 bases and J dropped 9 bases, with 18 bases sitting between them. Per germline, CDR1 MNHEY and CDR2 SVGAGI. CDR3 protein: CASRDGVRGGSPLHF. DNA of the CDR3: TGTGCCAGCAGAGACGGGGTTCGGGGAGGTTCACCCCTCCACTTT.

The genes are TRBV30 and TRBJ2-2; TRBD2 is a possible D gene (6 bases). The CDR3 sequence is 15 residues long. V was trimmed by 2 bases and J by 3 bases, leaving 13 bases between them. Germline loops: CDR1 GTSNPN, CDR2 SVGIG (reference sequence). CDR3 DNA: TGTGCCTGGAGTTGGAGGGCGCGGGACACCGGGGAGCTGTTTTTT. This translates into CAWSWRARDTGELFF.

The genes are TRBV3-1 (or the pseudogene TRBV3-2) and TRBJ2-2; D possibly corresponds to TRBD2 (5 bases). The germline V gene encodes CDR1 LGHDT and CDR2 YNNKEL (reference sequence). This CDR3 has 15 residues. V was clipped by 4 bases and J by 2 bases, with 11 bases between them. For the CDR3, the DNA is TGTGCCAGCAGCCTGAGCGGAACAAACACCGGGGAGCTGTTTTTT. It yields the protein CASSLSGTNTGELFF.

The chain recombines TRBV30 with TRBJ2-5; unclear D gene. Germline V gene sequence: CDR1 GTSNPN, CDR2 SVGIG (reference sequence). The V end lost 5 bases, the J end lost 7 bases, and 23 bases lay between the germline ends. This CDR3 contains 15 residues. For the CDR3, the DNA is TGTGCCTGGGCCCTAGTGGCGGTGCCCTTTGTGACCCAGTACTTC. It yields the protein CAWALVAVPFVTQYF.

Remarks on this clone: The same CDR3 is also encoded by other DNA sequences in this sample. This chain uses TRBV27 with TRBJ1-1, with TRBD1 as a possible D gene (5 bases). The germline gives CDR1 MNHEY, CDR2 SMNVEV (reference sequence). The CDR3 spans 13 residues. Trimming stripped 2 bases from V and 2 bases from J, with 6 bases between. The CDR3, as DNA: TGTGCCAGCAGTTTAGGGGGAAACACTGAAGCTTTCTTT. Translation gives CASSLGGNTEAFF.

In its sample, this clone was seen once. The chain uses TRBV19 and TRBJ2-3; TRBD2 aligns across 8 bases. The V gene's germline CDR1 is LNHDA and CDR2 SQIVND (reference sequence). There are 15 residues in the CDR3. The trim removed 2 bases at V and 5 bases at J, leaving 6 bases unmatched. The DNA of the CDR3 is TGTGCCAGTAGTATAATCGGGAGGGCCGGAGATACGCAGTATTTT. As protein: CASSIIGRAGDTQYF.